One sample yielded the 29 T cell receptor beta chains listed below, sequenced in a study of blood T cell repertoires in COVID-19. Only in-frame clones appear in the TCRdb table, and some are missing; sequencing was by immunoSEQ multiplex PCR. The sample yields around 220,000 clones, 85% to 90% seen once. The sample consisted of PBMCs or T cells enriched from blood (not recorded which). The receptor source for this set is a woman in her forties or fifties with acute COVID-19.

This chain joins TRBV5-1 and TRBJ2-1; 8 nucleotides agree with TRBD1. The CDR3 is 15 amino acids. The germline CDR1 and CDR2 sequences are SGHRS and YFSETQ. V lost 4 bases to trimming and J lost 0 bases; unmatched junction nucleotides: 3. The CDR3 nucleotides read TGCGCCAGCAGCCGGACAGGGTCCTCCTACAATGAGCAGTTCTTC. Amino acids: CASSRTGSSYNEQFF. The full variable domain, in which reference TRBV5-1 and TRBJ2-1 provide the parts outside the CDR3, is KAGVTQTPRYLIKTRGQQVTLSCSPISGHRSVSWYQQTPGQGLQFLFEYFSETQRNKGNFPGRFSGRQFSNSRSEMNVSTLELGDSALYLCASSRTGSSYNEQFFGPGTRLTVL.

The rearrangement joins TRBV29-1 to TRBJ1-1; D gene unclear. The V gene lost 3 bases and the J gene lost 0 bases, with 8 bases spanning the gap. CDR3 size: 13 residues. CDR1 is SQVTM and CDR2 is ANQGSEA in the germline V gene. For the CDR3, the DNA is TGCAGCGTTGATAAACAAATGAACACTGAAGCTTTCTTT. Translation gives CSVDKQMNTEAFF.

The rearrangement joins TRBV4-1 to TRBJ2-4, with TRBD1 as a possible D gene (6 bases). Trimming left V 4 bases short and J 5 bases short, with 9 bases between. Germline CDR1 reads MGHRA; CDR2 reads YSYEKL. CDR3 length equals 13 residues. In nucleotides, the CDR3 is TGCGCCAGCAGCCCTAGGACAGAAAACATTCAGTACTTC. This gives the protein CASSPRTENIQYF.

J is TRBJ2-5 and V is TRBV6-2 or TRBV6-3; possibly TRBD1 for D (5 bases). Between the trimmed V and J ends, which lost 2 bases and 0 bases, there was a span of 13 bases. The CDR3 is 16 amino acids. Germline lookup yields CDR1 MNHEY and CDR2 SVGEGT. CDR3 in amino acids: CASSYPAGKYQETQYF. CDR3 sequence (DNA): TGTGCCAGCAGTTACCCGGCAGGGAAGTACCAAGAGACCCAGTACTTC.

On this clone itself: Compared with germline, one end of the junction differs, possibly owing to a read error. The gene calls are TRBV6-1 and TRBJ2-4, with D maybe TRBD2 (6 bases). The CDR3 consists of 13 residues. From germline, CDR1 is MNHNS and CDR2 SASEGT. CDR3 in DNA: TGTGCCAGCAGTGAAGCCCGCGTGCGGGATGGCCGGTTC. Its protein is CASSEARVRDGRF.

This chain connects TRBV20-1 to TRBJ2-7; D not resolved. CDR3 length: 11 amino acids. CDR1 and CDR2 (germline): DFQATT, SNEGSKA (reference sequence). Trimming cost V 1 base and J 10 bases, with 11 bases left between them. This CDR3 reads CSARVSASQYF. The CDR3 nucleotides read TGCAGTGCTAGAGTCAGCGCCAGCCAGTACTTC.

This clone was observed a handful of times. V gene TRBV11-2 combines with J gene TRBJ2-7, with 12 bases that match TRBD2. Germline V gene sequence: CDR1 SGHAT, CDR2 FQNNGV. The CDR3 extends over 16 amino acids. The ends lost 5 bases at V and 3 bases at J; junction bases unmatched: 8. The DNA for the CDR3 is TGTGCCAGCAGCCCTCTCACTAGCGGGAGGATCTACGAGCAGTACTTC. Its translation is CASSPLTSGRIYEQYF.

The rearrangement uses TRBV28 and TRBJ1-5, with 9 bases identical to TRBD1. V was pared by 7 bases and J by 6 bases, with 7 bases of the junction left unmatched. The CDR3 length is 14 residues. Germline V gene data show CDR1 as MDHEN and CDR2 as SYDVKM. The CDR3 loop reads CASTPGTGPQPQHF. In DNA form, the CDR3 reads TGTGCCAGCACCCCTGGGACAGGGCCTCAGCCCCAGCATTTT.

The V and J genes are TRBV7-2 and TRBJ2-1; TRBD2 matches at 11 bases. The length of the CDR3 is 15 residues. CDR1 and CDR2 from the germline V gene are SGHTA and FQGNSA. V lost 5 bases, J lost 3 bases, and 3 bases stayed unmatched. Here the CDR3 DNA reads TGTGCCAGCAGCCCGGGACTAGCGGTCTACAATGAGCAGTTCTTC. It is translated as CASSPGLAVYNEQFF.

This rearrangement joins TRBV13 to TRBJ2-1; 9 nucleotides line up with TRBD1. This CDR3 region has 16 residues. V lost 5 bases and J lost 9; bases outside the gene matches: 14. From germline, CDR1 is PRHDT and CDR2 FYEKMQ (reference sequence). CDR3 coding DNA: TGTGCCAGCAGCCCATACCTCGGGACAGGGACCATTGAGCAGTTCTTC. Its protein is CASSPYLGTGTIEQFF. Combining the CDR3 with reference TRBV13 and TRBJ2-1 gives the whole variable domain AAGVIQSPRHLIKEKRETATLKCYPIPRHDTVYWYQQGPGQDPQFLISFYEKMQSDKGSIPDRFSAQQFSDYHSELNMSSLELGDSALYFCASSPYLGTGTIEQFFGPGTRLTVL.

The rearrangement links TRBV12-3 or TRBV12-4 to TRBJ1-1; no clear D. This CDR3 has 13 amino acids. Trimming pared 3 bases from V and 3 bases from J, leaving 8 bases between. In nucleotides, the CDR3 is TGTGCCAGCAGTTTTCGACACCACACTGAAGCTTTCTTT. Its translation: CASSFRHHTEAFF.

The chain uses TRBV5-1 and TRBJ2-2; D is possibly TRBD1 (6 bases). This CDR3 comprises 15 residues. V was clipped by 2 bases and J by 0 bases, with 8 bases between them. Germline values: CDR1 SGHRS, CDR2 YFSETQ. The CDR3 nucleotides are TGCGCCAGCAGCTTACAGGGACCGAACACCGGGGAGCTGTTTTTT. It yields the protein CASSLQGPNTGELFF.

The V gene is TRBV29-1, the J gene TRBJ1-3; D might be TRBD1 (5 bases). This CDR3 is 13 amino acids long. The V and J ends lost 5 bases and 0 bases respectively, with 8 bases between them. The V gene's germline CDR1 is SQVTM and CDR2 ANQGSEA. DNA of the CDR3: TGCAGCGTTCAGGGAAGCTCTGGAAACACCATATATTTT. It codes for CSVQGSSGNTIYF.

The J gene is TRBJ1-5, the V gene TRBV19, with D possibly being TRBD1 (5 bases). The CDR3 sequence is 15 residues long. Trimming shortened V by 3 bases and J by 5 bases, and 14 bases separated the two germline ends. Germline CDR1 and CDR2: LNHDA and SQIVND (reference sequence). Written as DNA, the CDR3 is TGTGCCAGTAGTATGATTGACAGCCTCTATCAGCCCCAGCATTTT. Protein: CASSMIDSLYQPQHF. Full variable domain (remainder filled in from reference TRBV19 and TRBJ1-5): DGGITQSPKYLFRKEGQNVTLSCEQNLNHDAMYWYRQDPGQGLRLIYYSQIVNDFQKGDIAEGYSVSREKKESFPLTVTSAQKNPTAFYLCASSMIDSLYQPQHFGDGTRLSIL.

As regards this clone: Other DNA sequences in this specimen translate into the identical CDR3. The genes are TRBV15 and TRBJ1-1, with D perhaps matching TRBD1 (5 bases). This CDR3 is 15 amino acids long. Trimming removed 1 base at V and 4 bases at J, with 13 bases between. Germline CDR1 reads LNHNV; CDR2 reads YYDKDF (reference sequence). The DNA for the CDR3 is TGTGCCACCAGCAGAGTCGGGGGTGCGGGCACTGAAGCTTTCTTT. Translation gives CATSRVGGAGTEAFF.

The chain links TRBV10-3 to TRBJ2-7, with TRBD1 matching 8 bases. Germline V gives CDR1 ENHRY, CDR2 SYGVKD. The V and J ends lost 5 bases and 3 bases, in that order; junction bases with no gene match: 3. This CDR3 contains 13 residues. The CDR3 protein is CAISTGTGYEQYF. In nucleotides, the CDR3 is TGTGCCATCAGTACCGGGACAGGCTACGAGCAGTACTTC.

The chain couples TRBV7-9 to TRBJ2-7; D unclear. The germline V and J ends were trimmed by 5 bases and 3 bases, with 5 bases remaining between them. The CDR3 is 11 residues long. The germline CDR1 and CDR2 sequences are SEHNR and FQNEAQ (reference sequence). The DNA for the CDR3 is TGTGCCAGCAGCCAGTACTACGAGCAGTACTTC. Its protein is CASSQYYEQYF.

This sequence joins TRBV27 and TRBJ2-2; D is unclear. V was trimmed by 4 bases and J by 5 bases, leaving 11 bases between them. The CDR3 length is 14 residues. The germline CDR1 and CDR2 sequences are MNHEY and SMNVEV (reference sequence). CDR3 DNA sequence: TGTGCCAGCAGTTCGGGTCAGTTGACCGGGGAGCTGTTTTTT. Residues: CASSSGQLTGELFF.

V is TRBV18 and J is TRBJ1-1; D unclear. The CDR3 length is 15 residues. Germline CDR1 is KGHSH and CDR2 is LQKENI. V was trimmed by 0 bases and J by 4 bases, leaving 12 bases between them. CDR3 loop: CASSPPEGIRTEAFF. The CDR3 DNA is TGTGCCAGCTCACCACCGGAGGGCATCCGCACTGAAGCTTTCTTT.

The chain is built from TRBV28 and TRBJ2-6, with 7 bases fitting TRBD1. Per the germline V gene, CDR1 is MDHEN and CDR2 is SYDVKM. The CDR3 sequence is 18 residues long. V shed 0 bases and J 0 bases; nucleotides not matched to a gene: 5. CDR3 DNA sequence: TGTGCCAGCAGTTTATGGACAGGGTCCAGCTCTGGGGCCAACGTCCTGACTTTC. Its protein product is CASSLWTGSSSGANVLTF.

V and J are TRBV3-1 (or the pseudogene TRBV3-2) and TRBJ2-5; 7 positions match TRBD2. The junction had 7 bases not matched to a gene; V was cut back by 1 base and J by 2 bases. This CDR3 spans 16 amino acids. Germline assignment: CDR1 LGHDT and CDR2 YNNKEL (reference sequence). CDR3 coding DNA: TGTGCCAGCAGCCAAGCTGCGGGAGAACGGCAAGAGACCCAGTACTTC. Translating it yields CASSQAAGERQETQYF.

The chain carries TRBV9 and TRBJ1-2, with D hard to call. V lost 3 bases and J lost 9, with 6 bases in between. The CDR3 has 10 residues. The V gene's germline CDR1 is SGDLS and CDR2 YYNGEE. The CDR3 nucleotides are TGTGCCAGCAGCGGGTACAGCTACACCTTC. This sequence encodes CASSGYSYTF.

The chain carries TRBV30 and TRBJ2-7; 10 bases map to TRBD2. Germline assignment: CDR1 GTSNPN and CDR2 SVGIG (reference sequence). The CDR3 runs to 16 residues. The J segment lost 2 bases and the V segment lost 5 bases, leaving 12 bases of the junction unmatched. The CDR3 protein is CAWGRGTSETTYEQYF. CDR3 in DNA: TGTGCCTGGGGGCGAGGGACTAGCGAAACCACCTACGAGCAGTACTTC.

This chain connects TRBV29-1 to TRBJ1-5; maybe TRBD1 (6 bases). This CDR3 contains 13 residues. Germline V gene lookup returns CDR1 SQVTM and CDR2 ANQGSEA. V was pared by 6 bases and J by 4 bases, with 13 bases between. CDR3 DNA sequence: TGCAGCGTGAGACAGGATGGGAATCAGCCCCAGCATTTT. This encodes CSVRQDGNQPQHF. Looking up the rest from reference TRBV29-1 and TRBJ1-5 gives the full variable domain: SAVISQKPSRDICQRGTSLTIQCQVDSQVTMMFWYRQQPGQSLTLIATANQGSEATYESGFVIDKFPISRPNLTFSTLTVSNMSPEDSSIYLCSVRQDGNQPQHFGDGTRLSIL.

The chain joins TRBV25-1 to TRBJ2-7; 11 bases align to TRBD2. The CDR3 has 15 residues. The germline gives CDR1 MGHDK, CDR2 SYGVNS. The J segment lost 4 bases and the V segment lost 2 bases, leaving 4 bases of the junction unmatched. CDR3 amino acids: CASSEPTSGSYEQYF. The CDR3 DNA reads TGTGCCAGCAGTGAACCCACTAGCGGGAGTTACGAGCAGTACTTC.

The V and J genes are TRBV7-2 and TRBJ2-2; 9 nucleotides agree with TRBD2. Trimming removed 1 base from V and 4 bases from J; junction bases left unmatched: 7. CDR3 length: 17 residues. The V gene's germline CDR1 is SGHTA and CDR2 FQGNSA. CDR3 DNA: TGTGCCAGCAGCTTAGAAGTAGCGGGAGCCCCCACCGGGGAGCTGTTTTTT. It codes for CASSLEVAGAPTGELFF. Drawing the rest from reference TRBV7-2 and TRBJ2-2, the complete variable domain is GAGVSQSPSNKVTEKGKDVELRCDPISGHTALYWYRQSLGQGLEFLIYFQGNSAPDKSGLPSDRFSAERTGGSVSTLTIQRTQQEDSAVYLCASSLEVAGAPTGELFFGEGSRLTVL.

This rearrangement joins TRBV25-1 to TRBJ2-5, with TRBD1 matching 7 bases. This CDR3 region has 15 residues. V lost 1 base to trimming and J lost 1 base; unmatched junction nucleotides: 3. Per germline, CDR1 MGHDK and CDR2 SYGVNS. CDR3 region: CASSEWGQIQETQYF. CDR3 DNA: TGTGCCAGCAGTGAATGGGGACAGATCCAAGAGACCCAGTACTTC.

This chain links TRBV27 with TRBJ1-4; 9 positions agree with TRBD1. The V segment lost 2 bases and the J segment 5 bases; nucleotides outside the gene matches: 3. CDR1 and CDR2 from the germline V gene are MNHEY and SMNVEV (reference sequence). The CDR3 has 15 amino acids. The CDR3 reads CASSLGTGKNEKLFF. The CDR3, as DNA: TGTGCCAGCAGTTTAGGGACAGGGAAGAATGAAAAACTGTTTTTT.

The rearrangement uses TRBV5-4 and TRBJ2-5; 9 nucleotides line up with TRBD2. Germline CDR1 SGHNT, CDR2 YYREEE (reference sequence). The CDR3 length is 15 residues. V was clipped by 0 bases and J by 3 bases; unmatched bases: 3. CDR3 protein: CASSLGSGSEETQYF. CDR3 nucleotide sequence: TGTGCCAGCAGCTTGGGTAGCGGGAGCGAAGAGACCCAGTACTTC.